One T cell receptor beta chain is described in this entry. This record belongs to a study of blood T cell repertoires in COVID-19. The table came from immunoSEQ multiplex PCR; TCRdb's copy has only in-frame clones and leaves some out. This sample has fewer than 200,000 clones, with 83% found just once. Germline loops: CDR1 LNHDA, CDR2 SQIVND (reference sequence). The CDR3 has 15 residues. The germline V and J ends were trimmed by 1 base and 6 bases, with 13 bases remaining between them. Sample: peripheral blood. The sequence derives from a woman of 80 years or more with acute or convalescent COVID-19. The chain links TRBV19 to TRBJ2-1; D is perhaps TRBD2 (5 bases). The CDR3 DNA is TGTGCCAGTAGTATAGGTCGGGGAACCCTCAATGAGCAGTTCTTC. This translates into CASSIGRGTLNEQFF. The full variable domain, with the rest looked up from reference TRBV19 and TRBJ2-1, is DGGITQSPKYLFRKEGQNVTLSCEQNLNHDAMYWYRQDPGQGLRLIYYSQIVNDFQKGDIAEGYSVSREKKESFPLTVTSAQKNPTAFYLCASSIGRGTLNEQFFGPGTRLTVL.